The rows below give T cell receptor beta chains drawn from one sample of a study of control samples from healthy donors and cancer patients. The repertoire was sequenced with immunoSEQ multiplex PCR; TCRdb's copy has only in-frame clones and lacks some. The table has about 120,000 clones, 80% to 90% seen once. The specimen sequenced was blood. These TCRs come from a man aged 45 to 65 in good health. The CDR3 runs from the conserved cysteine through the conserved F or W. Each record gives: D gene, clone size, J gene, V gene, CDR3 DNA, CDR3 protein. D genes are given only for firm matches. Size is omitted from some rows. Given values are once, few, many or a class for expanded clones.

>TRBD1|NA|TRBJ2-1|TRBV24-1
TGTGCCACCAGTGATGCGGACAGGGGGCCCTACAATGAGCAGTTCTTC
CATSDADRGPYNEQFF
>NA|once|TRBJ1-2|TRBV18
TGTGCCAGCTCCCCTGACACAAACTATGGCTACACCTTC
CASSPDTNYGYTF
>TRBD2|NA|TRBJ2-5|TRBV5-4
TGTGCCAGCAGTTCTAGCGGGGGGGACCAAGAGACCCAGTACTTC
CASSSSGGDQETQYF
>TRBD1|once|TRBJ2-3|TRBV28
TGTGCCAGCAAGACGACAGGGGGATCAGATACGCAGTATTTT
CASKTTGGSDTQYF
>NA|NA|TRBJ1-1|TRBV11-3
TGTGCCAGCAGCGACCGGGACGGCACTGAAGCTTTCTTT
CASSDRDGTEAFF
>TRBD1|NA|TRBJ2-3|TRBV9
TGTGCCAGCAGCGTAGTCCTCCAGGGGGCGGGAGATACGCAGTATTTT
CASSVVLQGAGDTQYF
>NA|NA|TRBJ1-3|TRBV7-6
TGTGCCAGCAGCTTAGTGCTGGCGGGCTCTGGAAACACCATATATTTT
CASSLVLAGSGNTIYF
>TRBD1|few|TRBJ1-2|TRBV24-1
TGTGCCACCAGTGATTCACAGGGGTTTAGGGGCTACACCTTC
CATSDSQGFRGYTF
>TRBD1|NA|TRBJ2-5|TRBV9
TGTGCCAGCAGCGTATTCGGGACAGGGGAAGAGACCCAGTACTTC
CASSVFGTGEETQYF
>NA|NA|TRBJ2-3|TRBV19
TGTGCCAGTAGTATAGAGCGGACTGGAGATACGCAGTATTTT
CASSIERTGDTQYF
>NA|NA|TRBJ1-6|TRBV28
TGTGCCAGCAGTTTAGAGAGCTCCTATAATTCACCCCTCCACTTT
CASSLESSYNSPLHF
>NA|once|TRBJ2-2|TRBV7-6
TGTGCCAGCAGCTCCCAGTTGGCGAACACCGGGGAGCTGTTTTTT
CASSSQLANTGELFF
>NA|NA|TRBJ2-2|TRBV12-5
TGTGCTAGTAGGGGAACCGGGGAGCTGTTTTTT
CASRGTGELFF
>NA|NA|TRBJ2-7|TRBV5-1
TGCGCCAGCAGCTCGGACCTTGGGACACACTACGAGCAGTACTTC
CASSSDLGTHYEQYF
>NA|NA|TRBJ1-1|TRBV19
TGTGCCAGTAGTAGCTCGAAAGACACTGAAGCTTTCTTT
CASSSSKDTEAFF